This T cell receptor beta chain was sequenced during a study of blood T cells in healthy people across ages. V shed 5 bases and J shed 4 bases, with 15 bases lying between them. CDR1 SGHTA and CDR2 FQGNSA come from the germline V gene. The CDR3 has 14 residues. Primers used in a second PCR of roughly 6 to 11 cycles were a sample-barcoded 5' primer and a J-beta primer mix. TCRdb redid the calling of the 5' RACE reads with MiXCR, one entry per CDR3 protein. The sample lists about 1,500,000 distinct CDR3 sequences; around 39% were seen once. The TCR comes from a woman aged 18 to 35 in good health. The gene calls are TRBV7-2 and TRBJ2-7, with D perhaps given as TRBD1 or TRBD2 (5 bases each). Sequencing was carried out using blood. Here the CDR3 DNA reads TGTGCCAGCAGCCCAGACCGGGGCGTTTACGAGCAGTACTTC. Amino acid sequence: CASSPDRGVYEQYF. Based on the CDR3 plus reference TRBV7-2 and TRBJ2-7, the full variable domain is GAGVSQSPSNKVTEKGKDVELRCDPISGHTALYWYRQSLGQGLEFLIYFQGNSAPDKSGLPSDRFSAERTGGSVSTLTIQRTQQEDSAVYLCASSPDRGVYEQYFGPGTRLTVT.